This is a list of T cell receptor beta chains from one sample in a study of metastatic and nonmetastatic thyroid tumors. TCRdb re-analyzed the PCR reads using MiXCR. There are 22,000 or so clones in the sample; about 20% occur only once, and roughly an eighth lies in the top ten. The sequenced sample consisted of tumor tissue. The receptors derive from a female donor with papillary thyroid cancer or a benign thyroid nodule (not recorded which). Some clones in this sample may be carry-over from other donors' samples. CDR3s include the opening cysteine and the closing phenylalanine or tryptophan. A D gene is named only where the DNA matches it firmly. Only part of the rows carry a size: once, few, many, or a class if the clone is expanded.

v_call | cdr3_length | d_call | clone_size | cdr3_aa
TRBV4-3 | 15 | . | many | CASSNTVRGANVLTF
TRBV20-1 | 16 | TRBD2 | . | CSAAPSARTSGSFQYF
TRBV2 | 12 | . | . | CASWTTQETQYF
TRBV10-1 | 14 | . | few | CASSAGRQGFEQYF
TRBV10-3 | 15 | TRBD1 | . | CAISERTGASYGYTF
TRBV7-8 | 14 | . | . | CASSLPTRNSPLHF
TRBV27 | 17 | . | . | CASSLFGRGRSSGEQYF
TRBV30 | 15 | . | few | CAWSRGYNSNQPQHF
TRBV20-1 | 11 | . | . | CSASRFAEQFF
TRBV6-4 | 15 | TRBD2 | many | CASSDSASGSHEQFF
TRBV20-1 | 17 | TRBD2 | . | CSARDLASGGSMYEQFF
TRBV5-5 | 14 | . | few | CASSRRTEDYGYTF
TRBV6-1 | 14 | TRBD1 | . | CASSEKGARYGYTF
TRBV11-2 | 16 | TRBD2 | . | CASSPPGLASTDTQYF
TRBV7-6 | 12 | . | few | CASSLGTDTQYF
TRBV3-1 | 14 | TRBD2 | . | CASSHGTSGDEQYF
TRBV6-5 | 12 | . | many | CASSYSGDTQYF
TRBV7-6 | 12 | TRBD1 | . | CASSLDRRRAFF
TRBV28 | 10 | . | few | CASSHYEQYF
TRBV19 | 15 | TRBD2 | few | CASSRLAGAYNEQFF
TRBV11-3 | 12 | . | many | CASSYLNGELFF
TRBV6-2/TRBV6-3 | 11 | . | few | CASSGREKLFF
TRBV28 | 17 | TRBD1 | . | CASSLLGGTGGGKGYTF
TRBV6-1 | 15 | . | . | CASSEAAGEGTEAFF
TRBV4-1 | 17 | . | . | CASSHLLGRDKSYEHYF
TRBV15 | 13 | . | many | CATSRTRQSEQYF
TRBV20-1 | 14 | . | many | CSASGLDSYNEQFF
TRBV18 | 15 | TRBD1 | . | CASSPRGMTGTEAFF
TRBV28 | 14 | . | medium-sized | CASSLIPPQYEQYF
TRBV27 | 14 | . | . | CASSLPALTYGYTF
TRBV2 | 15 | . | few | CASSESGSSTDTQYF
TRBV20-1 | 14 | TRBD2 | . | CSARDSGRGHEQYF
TRBV11-3 | 11 | . | many | CASSLNNEQFF
TRBV7-3 | 14 | . | many | CASSSRGGNQPQHF
TRBV12-3/TRBV12-4 | 13 | . | many | CASSPGHPNEQFF
TRBV3-1 | 16 | . | many | CASSQGVGMGLETQYF
TRBV2 | 15 | TRBD1 | few | CASKETGTGAYEQYF
TRBV11-2 | 17 | TRBD2 | medium-sized | CASSPETSGRASNEQFF
TRBV7-9 | 15 | . | many | CASSLADSLSYEQYF
TRBV18 | 13 | . | medium-sized | CASSRGVGYEQYF
TRBV7-9 | 14 | . | . | CASSDDRKVYEQYF
TRBV9 | 14 | TRBD1 | many | CASSPQGGGSGYTF
TRBV11-2 | 17 | TRBD2 | . | CASSTGLAGGPYNEQFF
TRBV6-1 | 11 | . | medium-sized | CASRTGSGYTF
TRBV2 | 14 | . | many | CASREDRLNTEAFF
TRBV7-6 | 16 | TRBD1 | . | CASSLVTGDVTGELFF
TRBV7-9 | 11 | . | . | CASSWGPTSNF
TRBV7-2 | 14 | . | few | CASSFSGNTGELFF
TRBV5-5 | 15 | . | . | CASSLDRASNYGYTF
TRBV6-2/TRBV6-3 | 15 | TRBD2 | . | CASRFTTSGNNEQFF
TRBV13 | 21 | TRBD2 | . | CASSLAGTSGRAVWRSYEQYF
TRBV20-1 | 14 | . | . | CSARILSNAIEAFF
TRBV7-8 | 14 | TRBD1 | many | CASSFRQGASGYTF
TRBV6-1 | 12 | TRBD1 | few | CASKTGVRGYTF